This T cell receptor beta chain was captured in a study of shared clonotypes between healthy human individuals. Study information: Donors consisted of two women and a few men between 18 and 49.

Broader study findings: Though the depth was large, rarefaction showed that sorted-subset sequencing was incomplete. In contrast to clonotypes shared by all four donors, non-shared clonotypes had lower generation probabilities.

Free of recent acute infections or vaccinations, the donors were healthy HIV-negative adults. Profiling relied on immunoSEQ multiplex PCR, and the TCRdb table lists in-frame clones only, not all of them. This sample has about 1.1 million clones; approximately 78% occur once, and the top ten carry approximately 0.5%. Note on this clone: Its matching antigen is unknown.

CDR3 size: 14 residues. V is TRBV21-1 and J is TRBJ1-5; the DNA was not compared with TRBD1, the D call given in the table. TRBV21-1 corresponds to a pseudogene. This sequence originates from a man aged 18-30 years in good health. Some clones in this sample may be carry-over from other donors' samples. The sequenced material came from memory CD4+ T cells from PBMCs. Subset given: CD45RA-negative fraction. The CDR3: CASSRDRENQPQHF. The CDR3 DNA is TGTGCCAGCAGCAGAGACAGGGAGAATCAGCCCCAGCATTTT.